This T cell receptor (beta chain) was identified during a study of CD4 T cells in relation to SARS-CoV-2 and coronaviruses. Study background: PBMCs were cultured with antigen for nine to eleven days before TCR beta sequencing.

This clone was counted a few times. Its antigen is undetermined. Trimming took 4 bases from V and 4 from J; bases not matched to a gene: 4. This CDR3 comprises 15 residues. CDR1 is LNHDA, CDR2 SQIVND, per germline (reference sequence). The method was immunoSEQ multiplex PCR; TCRdb's version includes in-frame clones alone and lacks a portion of them. The top ten hold more than 9% of the sample, which has about 26,000 clones, roughly 76% seen once. The unexposed donors gave CD4+ T cells in about 2010-2019, prior to COVID-19. CD4+ T cells were isolated from the cells after less than 13 days of culture. As cell numbers allowed, unexposed-donor CD4+ T cells faced SARS-CoV-2 S/N and four cold-coronavirus spikes. On days 3 and 7, cultures got half fresh IL-2 medium.

Sequencing was carried out using CD4+ T cells from PBMCs, cultured in vitro. The sequence derives from a human donor in good health. The genes are TRBV19 and TRBJ2-7; TRBD2 agrees at 13 bases. In DNA form, the CDR3 reads TGTGCCAGTAGTACCGGACTAGCGGGAGTGTACGAGCAGTACTTC. It specifies CASSTGLAGVYEQYF.